Following are 9 T cell receptor beta chains from one sample sequenced in a study of T cells after yellow fever vaccination. Each CDR3 protein gets one entry after TCRdb re-called the 5' RACE reads with MiXCR. This table holds 300,000 or so distinct CDR3 sequences, under 15% found once. The material was CD4+ T cells sorted from PBMCs, obtained 45 days after the yellow fever booster vaccination. The receptors were gathered from a man younger than 40 who received the YFV17D yellow fever vaccine.

The chain links TRBV29-1 to TRBJ1-1, with D possibly TRBD1 on 6 matching bases. The V gene lost 8 bases and the J gene lost 4 bases, with 14 bases spanning the gap. The CDR3 loop spans 12 amino acids. Per the germline V gene, CDR1 is SQVTM and CDR2 is ANQGSEA. CDR3 sequence: CSFRGGATEAFF. In DNA form, the CDR3 reads TGCAGCTTCCGTGGGGGGGCCACTGAAGCTTTCTTT. The full variable domain, rest sourced from reference TRBV29-1 and TRBJ1-1, is SAVISQKPSRDICQRGTSLTIQCQVDSQVTMMFWYRQQPGQSLTLIATANQGSEATYESGFVIDKFPISRPNLTFSTLTVSNMSPEDSSIYLCSFRGGATEAFFGQGTRLTVV.

This clonotype has only a few counts. CDR3: CSARRTSGITGELFF. The CDR3 nucleotides are TGCAGTGCTAGGAGGACTAGCGGAATAACCGGGGAGCTGTTTTTT. V usage is TRBV20-1 and J usage is TRBJ2-2; the match to TRBD2 covers 10 bases. The germline V gene has CDR1 DFQATT and CDR2 SNEGSKA (reference sequence). The CDR3 is 15 residues long. V lost 3 bases to trimming and J lost 5 bases; unmatched junction nucleotides: 6.

As to this clonotype: A read error may produce the germline difference seen at one junction end. This rearrangement joins TRBV3-1 to TRBJ1-5, with D tentatively TRBD1 (6 bases). The germline gives CDR1 LGHDT, CDR2 YNNKEL (reference sequence). This CDR3 is 15 amino acids long. In DNA form, the CDR3 reads TGTGCCTGCAGCCAGGGGAGAGCTCCGAATCAGCCCCAGCATTTT. Translating gives CACSQGRAPNQPQHF.

This clonotype was detected only a few times. The chain couples TRBV7-2 to TRBJ1-3; D call uncertain. Trimming stripped 5 bases from V and 1 base from J, with 6 bases between. This CDR3 contains 13 residues. CDR1 SGHTA and CDR2 FQGNSA come from the germline V gene. The CDR3 is CASSSTSGNTIYF. The CDR3 DNA is TGTGCCAGCAGCAGTACATCTGGAAACACCATATATTTT.

This clonotype was seen only a few times. The gene calls are TRBV5-5 and TRBJ2-2; D remains ambiguous. The CDR3 spans 13 residues. Germline values: CDR1 SGHKS, CDR2 YYEKEE (reference sequence). V was cut by 0 bases and J by 7 bases, with 7 bases left in between. The CDR3 DNA sequence: TGTGCCAGCAGCTTGGCCTTCGGCGGGGAGCTGTTTTTT. This sequence encodes CASSLAFGGELFF.

The sample holds many counts of this clonotype. The chain recombines TRBV20-1 with TRBJ1-4, with 11 positions matching TRBD1. CDR3 size: 13 residues. The germline V gene has CDR1 DFQATT and CDR2 SNEGSKA (reference sequence). The J segment lost 6 bases and the V segment lost 5 bases, leaving 2 bases of the junction unmatched. CDR3 loop: CSAWDRGDEKLFF. The CDR3 DNA sequence: TGCAGTGCTTGGGACAGGGGGGATGAAAAACTGTTTTTT.

This clonotype turned up a few times. V gene TRBV7-9 combines with J gene TRBJ2-5; TRBD2 matches at 8 bases. Germline V CDR1 and CDR2: SEHNR, FQNEAQ (reference sequence). This CDR3 is 15 amino acids long. Germline trimming cut 1 base from V and 5 bases from J; bases unmatched to any gene: 6. The CDR3 DNA sequence: TGTGCCAGCAGCTTAGTGGTAGCGGGACTGGAGACCCAGTACTTC. It yields the protein CASSLVVAGLETQYF.

V usage is TRBV7-9 and J usage is TRBJ2-7, with D uncertain. The germline V and J ends were trimmed by 6 bases and 3 bases, with 18 bases remaining between them. Germline CDR1 reads SEHNR; CDR2 reads FQNEAQ (reference sequence). This CDR3 spans 15 amino acids. The CDR3, as DNA: TGTGCCAGCAGATTGCTGGTACGGCACCTCTACGAGCAGTACTTC. Its protein is CASRLLVRHLYEQYF.

In its sample, this clonotype was seen many times. This chain connects TRBV6-6 to TRBJ2-7; D remains unclear. Germline CDR1 reads MNHNY; CDR2 reads SVGAGI (reference sequence). V shed 2 bases and J shed 2 bases, with 4 bases lying between them. The CDR3 is made up of 12 amino acids. CDR3 nucleotide sequence: TGTGCCAGCAGTTACCAGACCTACGAGCAGTACTTC. Protein product: CASSYQTYEQYF.